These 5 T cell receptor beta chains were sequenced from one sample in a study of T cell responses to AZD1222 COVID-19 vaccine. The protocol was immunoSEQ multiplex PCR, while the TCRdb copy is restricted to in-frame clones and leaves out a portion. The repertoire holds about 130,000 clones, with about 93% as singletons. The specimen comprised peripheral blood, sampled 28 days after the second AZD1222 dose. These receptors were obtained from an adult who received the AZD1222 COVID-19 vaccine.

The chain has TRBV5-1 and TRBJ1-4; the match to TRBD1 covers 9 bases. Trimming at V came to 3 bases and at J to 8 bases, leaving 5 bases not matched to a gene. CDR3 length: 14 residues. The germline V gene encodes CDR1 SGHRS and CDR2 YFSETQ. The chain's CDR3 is CASSWGQGFEKLFF. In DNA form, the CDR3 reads TGCGCCAGCAGCTGGGGACAGGGTTTCGAAAAACTGTTTTTT.

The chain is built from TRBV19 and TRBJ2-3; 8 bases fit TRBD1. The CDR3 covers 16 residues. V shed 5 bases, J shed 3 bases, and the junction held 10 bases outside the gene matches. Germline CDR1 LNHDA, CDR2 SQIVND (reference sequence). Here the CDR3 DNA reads TGTGCCAGTAGTTCCCTCTCAGGGGGCGGGACAGATACGCAGTATTTT. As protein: CASSSLSGGGTDTQYF.

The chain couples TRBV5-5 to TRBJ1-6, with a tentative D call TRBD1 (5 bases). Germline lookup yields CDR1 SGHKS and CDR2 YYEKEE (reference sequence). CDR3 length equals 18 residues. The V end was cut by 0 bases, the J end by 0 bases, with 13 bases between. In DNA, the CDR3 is TGTGCCAGCAGCTTGGGGGGACGGCTGAGCTCCTATAATTCACCCCTCCACTTT. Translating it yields CASSLGGRLSSYNSPLHF.

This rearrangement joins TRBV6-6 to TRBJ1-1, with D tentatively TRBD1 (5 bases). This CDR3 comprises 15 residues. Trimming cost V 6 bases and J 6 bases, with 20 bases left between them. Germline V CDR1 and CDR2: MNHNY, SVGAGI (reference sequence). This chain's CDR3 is CASSQSRGVVPEAFF. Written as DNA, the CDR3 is TGTGCCAGCAGCCAATCCCGGGGCGTCGTGCCTGAAGCTTTCTTT.

CDR3: CASTPYSSSLYNEQFF. The CDR3 nucleotides read TGTGCCAGTACCCCTTATTCGTCTTCCCTGTACAATGAGCAGTTCTTC. The V and J genes are TRBV19 and TRBJ2-1; D uncertain. Germline CDR1 reads LNHDA; CDR2 reads SQIVND (reference sequence). The CDR3 consists of 16 residues. Trimming cost V 7 bases and J 4 bases, with 20 bases left between them.